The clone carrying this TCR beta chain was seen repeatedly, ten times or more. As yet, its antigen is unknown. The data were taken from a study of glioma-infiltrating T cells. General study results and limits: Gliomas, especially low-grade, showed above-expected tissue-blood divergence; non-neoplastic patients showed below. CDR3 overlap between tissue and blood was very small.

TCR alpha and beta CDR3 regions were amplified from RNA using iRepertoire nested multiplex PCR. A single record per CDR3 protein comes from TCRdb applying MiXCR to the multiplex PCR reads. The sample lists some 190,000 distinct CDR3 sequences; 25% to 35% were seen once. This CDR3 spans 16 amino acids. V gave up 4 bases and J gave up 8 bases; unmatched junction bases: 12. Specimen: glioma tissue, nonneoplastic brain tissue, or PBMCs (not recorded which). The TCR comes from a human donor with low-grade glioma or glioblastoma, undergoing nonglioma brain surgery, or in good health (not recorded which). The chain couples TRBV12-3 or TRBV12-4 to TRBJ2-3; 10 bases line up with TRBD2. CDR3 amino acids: CASSYSGRTIHGTQYF. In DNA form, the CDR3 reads TGTGCCAGCAGTTATAGCGGGAGGACCATTCATGGTACGCAGTATTTT.